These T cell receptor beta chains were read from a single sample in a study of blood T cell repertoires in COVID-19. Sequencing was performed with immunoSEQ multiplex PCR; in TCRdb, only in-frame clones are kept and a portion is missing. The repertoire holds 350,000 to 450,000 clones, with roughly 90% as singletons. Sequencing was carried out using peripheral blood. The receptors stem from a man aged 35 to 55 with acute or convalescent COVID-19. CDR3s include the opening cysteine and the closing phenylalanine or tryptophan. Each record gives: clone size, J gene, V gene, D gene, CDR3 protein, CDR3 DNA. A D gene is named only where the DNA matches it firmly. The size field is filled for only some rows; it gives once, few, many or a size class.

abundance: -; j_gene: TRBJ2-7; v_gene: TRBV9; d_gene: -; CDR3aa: CASSVIGDPYEQYF; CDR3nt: TGTGCCAGCAGCGTAATCGGGGATCCCTACGAGCAGTACTTC
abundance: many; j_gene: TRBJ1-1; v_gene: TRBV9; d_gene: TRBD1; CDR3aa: CASSARGLGAEAFF; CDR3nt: TGTGCCAGCAGCGCCAGGGGGTTGGGCGCTGAAGCTTTCTTT
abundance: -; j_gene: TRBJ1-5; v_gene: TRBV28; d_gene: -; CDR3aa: CASSHRGGGNQPQHF; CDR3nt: TGTGCCAGCAGTCATAGGGGGGGTGGTAATCAGCCCCAGCATTTT
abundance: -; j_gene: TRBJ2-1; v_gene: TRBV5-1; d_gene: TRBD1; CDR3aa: CASSPTGTGAYNEQFF; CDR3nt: TGCGCCAGCAGCCCTACCGGGACAGGGGCCTACAATGAGCAGTTCTTC
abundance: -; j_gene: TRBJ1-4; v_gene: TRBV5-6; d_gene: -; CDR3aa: CASSLNRDGEKLFF; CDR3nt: TGTGCCAGCAGCTTGAACAGGGATGGGGAAAAACTGTTTTTT
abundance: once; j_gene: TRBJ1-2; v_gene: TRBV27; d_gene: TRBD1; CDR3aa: CASSLRGGGHGYTF; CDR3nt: TGTGCCAGCAGTTTAAGAGGGGGCGGGCATGGCTACACCTTC
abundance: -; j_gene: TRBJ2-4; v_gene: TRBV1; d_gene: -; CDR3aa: CTSSQEPDSAKNIQYF; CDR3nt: TGCACCAGCAGCCAAGAACCGGACTCAGCCAAAAACATTCAGTACTTC
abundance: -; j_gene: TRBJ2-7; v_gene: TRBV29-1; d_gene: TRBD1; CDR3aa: CSAYRTGGHEQYF; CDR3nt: TGCAGCGCCTATCGGACAGGGGGCCACGAGCAGTACTTC
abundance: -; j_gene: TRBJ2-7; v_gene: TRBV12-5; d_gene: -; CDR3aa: CASGLARQPLYEQYF; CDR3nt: TGTGCTAGTGGTTTGGCTAGACAGCCACTATACGAGCAGTACTTC
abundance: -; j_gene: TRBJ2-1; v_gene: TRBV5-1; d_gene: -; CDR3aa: CASSMGSRGNEQFF; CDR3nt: TGCGCCAGCAGTATGGGCAGTAGGGGCAATGAGCAGTTCTTC
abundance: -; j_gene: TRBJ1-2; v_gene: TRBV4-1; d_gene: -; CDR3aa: CASSPGQSYGYTF; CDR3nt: TGCGCCAGCAGCCCCGGACAGAGCTATGGCTACACCTTC
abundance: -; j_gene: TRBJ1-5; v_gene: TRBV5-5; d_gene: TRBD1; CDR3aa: CASSEGQGAYQPQHF; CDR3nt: TGTGCCAGCAGCGAGGGACAGGGGGCTTATCAGCCCCAGCATTTT
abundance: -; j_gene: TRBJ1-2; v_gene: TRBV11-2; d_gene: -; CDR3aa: CASSLFSERLLF; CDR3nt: TGTGCCAGCAGCTTATTTTCAGAGAGACTGCTCTTC
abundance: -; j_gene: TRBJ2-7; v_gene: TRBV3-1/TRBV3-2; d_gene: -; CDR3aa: CASSQGGGGPYEQYF; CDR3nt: TGTGCCAGCAGCCAAGGTGGAGGCGGTCCCTACGAGCAGTACTTC
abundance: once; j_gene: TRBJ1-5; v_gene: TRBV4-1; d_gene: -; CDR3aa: CASSHPGNQPQHF; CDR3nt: TGCGCCAGCAGCCACCCGGGGAATCAGCCCCAGCATTTT
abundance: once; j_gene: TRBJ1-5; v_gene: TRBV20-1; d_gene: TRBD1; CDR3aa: CSASFQGAKTQPQHF; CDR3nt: TGCAGTGCTAGTTTCCAGGGGGCGAAAACTCAGCCCCAGCATTTT
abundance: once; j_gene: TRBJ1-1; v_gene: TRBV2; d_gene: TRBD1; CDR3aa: CASSEQGGNTEAFF; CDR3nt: TGTGCCAGCAGTGAACAGGGGGGAAACACTGAAGCTTTCTTT
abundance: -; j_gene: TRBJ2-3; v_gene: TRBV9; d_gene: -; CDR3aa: CASSVGPTTDTQYF; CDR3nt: TGTGCCAGCAGCGTAGGTCCTACCACAGATACGCAGTATTTT
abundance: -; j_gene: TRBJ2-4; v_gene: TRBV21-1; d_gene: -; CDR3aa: CASSKWERDQKLAKNIQYF; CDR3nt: TGTGCCAGCAGCAAATGGGAGCGGGACCAGAAGTTAGCCAAAAACATTCAGTACTTC
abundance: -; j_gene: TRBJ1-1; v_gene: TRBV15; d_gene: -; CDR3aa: CATSGASQAEAFF; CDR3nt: TGTGCCACCAGCGGCGCGTCCCAGGCTGAAGCTTTCTTT
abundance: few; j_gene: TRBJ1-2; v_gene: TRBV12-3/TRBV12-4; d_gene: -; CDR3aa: CASSLNYGYTF; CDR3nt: TGTGCCAGCAGTCTTAACTATGGCTACACCTTC
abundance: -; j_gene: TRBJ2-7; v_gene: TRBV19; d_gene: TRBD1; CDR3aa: CASQGQGDYEQYF; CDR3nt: TGTGCCAGTCAGGGACAGGGGGACTACGAGCAGTACTTC
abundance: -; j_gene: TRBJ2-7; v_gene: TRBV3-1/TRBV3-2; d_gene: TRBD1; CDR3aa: CASSPSQGDAFKQYF; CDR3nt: TGTGCCAGCAGCCCTTCACAGGGGGATGCTTTCAAGCAGTACTTC
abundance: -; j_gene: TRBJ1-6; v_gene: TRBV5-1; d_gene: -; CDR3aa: CASSLDGGAGSPLHF; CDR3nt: TGCGCCAGCAGCTTGGATGGGGGGGCAGGCTCACCCCTCCACTTT
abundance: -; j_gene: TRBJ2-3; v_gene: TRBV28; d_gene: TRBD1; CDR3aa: CASSTGVASTDTQYF; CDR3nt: TGTGCCAGCAGTACAGGGGTCGCTAGCACAGATACGCAGTATTTT
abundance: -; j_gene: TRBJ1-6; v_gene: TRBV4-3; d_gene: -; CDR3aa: CASSQAAGDSPLHF; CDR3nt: TGCGCCAGCAGCCAAGCAGCAGGGGATTCACCCCTCCACTTT
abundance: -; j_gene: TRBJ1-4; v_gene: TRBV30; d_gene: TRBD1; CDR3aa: CAWRTPRQGVGEKLFF; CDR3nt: TGTGCCTGGAGGACCCCTCGACAGGGGGTTGGCGAAAAACTGTTTTTT
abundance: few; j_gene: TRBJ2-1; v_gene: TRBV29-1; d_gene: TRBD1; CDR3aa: CSVEVGGDEQFF; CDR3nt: TGCAGCGTTGAAGTAGGGGGCGATGAGCAGTTCTTC
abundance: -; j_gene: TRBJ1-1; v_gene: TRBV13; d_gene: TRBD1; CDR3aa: CASSSDRARGMNTEAFF; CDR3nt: TGTGCCAGCAGCTCAGACAGGGCTCGGGGGATGAACACTGAAGCTTTCTTT
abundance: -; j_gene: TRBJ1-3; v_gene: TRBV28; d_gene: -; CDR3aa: CASSAFGANSGNTIYF; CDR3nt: TGTGCCAGCAGCGCCTTTGGGGCCAACTCTGGAAACACCATATATTTT
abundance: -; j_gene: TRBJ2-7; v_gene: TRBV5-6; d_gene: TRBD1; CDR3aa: CASSLYRGYEQYF; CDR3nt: TGTGCCAGCAGCTTGTACAGGGGGTACGAGCAGTACTTC
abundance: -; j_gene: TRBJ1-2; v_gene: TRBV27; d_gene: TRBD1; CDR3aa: CASSPGQGMSGYTF; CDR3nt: TGTGCCAGCAGTCCTGGACAGGGTATGAGTGGCTACACCTTC
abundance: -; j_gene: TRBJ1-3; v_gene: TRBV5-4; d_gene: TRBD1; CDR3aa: CASSSGQGGNTIYF; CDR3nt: TGTGCCAGCAGCTCCGGACAGGGTGGGAACACCATATATTTT
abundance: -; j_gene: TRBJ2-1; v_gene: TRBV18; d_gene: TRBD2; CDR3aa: CASSPSGRDEQFF; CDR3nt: TGTGCCAGCTCACCTTCAGGGAGGGATGAGCAGTTCTTC
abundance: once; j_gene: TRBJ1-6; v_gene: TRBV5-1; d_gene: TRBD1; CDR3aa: CASSQDREVSPLHF; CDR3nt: TGCGCCAGCAGCCAGGACAGGGAGGTATCACCCCTCCACTTT
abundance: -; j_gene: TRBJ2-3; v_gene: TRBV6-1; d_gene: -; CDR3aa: CASSEAAREDTQYF; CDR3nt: TGTGCCAGCAGTGAAGCGGCTAGAGAGGATACGCAGTATTTT
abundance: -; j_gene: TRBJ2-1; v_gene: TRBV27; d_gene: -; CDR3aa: CASSADPVGVGQFF; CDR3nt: TGTGCCAGCAGTGCCGACCCCGTCGGGGTCGGGCAGTTCTTC
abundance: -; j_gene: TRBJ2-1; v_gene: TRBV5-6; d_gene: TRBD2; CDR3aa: CASSVAGRYNEQFF; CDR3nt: TGTGCCAGCAGCGTAGCGGGGCGATACAATGAGCAGTTCTTC
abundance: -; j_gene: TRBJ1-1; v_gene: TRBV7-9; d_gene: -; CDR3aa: CASTHPVPTEAFF; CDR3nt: TGTGCCAGCACCCACCCCGTACCTACCGAAGCTTTCTTT
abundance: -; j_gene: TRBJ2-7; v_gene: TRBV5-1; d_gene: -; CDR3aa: CASSLRGGGRDEQYF; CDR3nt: TGCGCCAGCAGCTTGCGTGGGGGAGGTCGGGACGAGCAGTACTTC
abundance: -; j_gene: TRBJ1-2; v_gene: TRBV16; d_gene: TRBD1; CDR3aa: CASSQSRQGDYGYTF; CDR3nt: TGTGCCAGCAGCCAATCTCGGCAGGGGGACTATGGCTACACCTTC
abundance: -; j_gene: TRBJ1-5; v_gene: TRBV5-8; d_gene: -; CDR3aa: CASSLRGLVGGFVAQHF; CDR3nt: TGTGCCAGCAGCTTGCGTGGTTTGGTCGGAGGTTTTGTGGCCCAGCATTTT
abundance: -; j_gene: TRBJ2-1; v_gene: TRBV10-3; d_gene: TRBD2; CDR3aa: CAIRPGLDKKSSYNEQFF; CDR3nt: TGCGCCATCAGGCCGGGACTAGATAAAAAAAGCTCCTACAATGAGCAGTTCTTC
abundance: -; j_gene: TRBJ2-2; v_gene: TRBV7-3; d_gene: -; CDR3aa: CASSFLYTGELFF; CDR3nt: TGTGCCAGCAGCTTCCTCTACACCGGGGAGCTGTTTTTT
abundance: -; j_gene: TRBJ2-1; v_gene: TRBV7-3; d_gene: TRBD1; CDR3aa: CASSPTGTGGSYNEQFF; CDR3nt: TGTGCCAGCAGCCCGACCGGGACAGGGGGATCCTACAATGAGCAGTTCTTC
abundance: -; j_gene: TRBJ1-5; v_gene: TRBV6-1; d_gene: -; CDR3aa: CASSDISNQPQHF; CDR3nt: TGTGCCAGCAGTGACATTTCCAATCAGCCCCAGCATTTT
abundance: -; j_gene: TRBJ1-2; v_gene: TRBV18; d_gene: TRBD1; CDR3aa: CASSPRGTGAYYGYTF; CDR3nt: TGTGCCAGCTCGCCTAGAGGGACAGGGGCTTACTATGGCTACACCTTC
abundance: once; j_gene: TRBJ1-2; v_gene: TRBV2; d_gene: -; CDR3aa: CASSVSGYGYTF; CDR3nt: TGTGCCAGCAGTGTGTCAGGATATGGCTACACCTTC
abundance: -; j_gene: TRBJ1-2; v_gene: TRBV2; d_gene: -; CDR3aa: CASRGDTEAYGYTF; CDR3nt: TGTGCCAGCAGGGGGGACACCGAGGCATATGGCTACACCTTC
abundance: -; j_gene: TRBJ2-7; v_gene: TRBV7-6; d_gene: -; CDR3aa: CASSSRAAYEQYF; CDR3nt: TGTGCCAGCAGCTCCAGGGCGGCCTACGAGCAGTACTTC
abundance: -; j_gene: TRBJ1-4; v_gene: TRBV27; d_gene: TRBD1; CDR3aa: CASRRTGIATNEKLFF; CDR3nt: TGTGCCAGCAGACGGACAGGAATAGCAACTAATGAAAAACTGTTTTTT
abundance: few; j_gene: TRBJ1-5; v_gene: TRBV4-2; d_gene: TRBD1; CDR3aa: CASSQDGPSGTGGGQNQPQHF; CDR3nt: TGTGCCAGCAGCCAAGATGGACCATCCGGGACAGGGGGCGGTCAGAATCAGCCCCAGCATTTT
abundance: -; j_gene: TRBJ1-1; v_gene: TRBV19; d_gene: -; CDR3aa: CASFGQNAEAFF; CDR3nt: TGTGCCAGTTTTGGACAAAATGCTGAAGCTTTCTTT